Listed below are T cell receptor beta chains from one sample, sequenced in a study of blood T cell repertoires in COVID-19. Libraries were prepared by immunoSEQ multiplex PCR; TCRdb keeps only in-frame clonotypes and omits some of them. Seen here are under 450,000 clones, about nine tenths observed once, and the top ten hold 0.86%. The material sequenced was PBMCs or T cells enriched from blood (not recorded which). The receptors were sampled from a woman aged 40 to 55 who had been exposed to COVID-19. Each CDR3 is given with its conserved first and last residue. A D gene is named only where the DNA matches it firmly. Expanded clones get a size class; other rows say once, few or many, or leave the size out.

d_call: TRBD1; clone_size: .; v_call: TRBV6-1; j_call: TRBJ1-5; cdr3_aa: CASSEGQAFNQPQHF; cdr3_nt: TGTGCCAGCAGTGAGGGACAGGCCTTCAATCAGCCCCAGCATTTT
d_call: TRBD1; clone_size: few; v_call: TRBV10-2; j_call: TRBJ1-6; cdr3_aa: CASKGQGASSYNSPLHF; cdr3_nt: TGCGCCAGCAAGGGACAGGGGGCGAGCTCCTATAATTCACCCCTCCACTTT
d_call: TRBD1; clone_size: .; v_call: TRBV7-2; j_call: TRBJ2-2; cdr3_aa: CASRMDRASGELFF; cdr3_nt: TGTGCCAGCAGGATGGACAGGGCGAGCGGGGAGCTGTTTTTT
d_call: .; clone_size: .; v_call: TRBV15; j_call: TRBJ2-5; cdr3_aa: CATSRRTAQETQYF; cdr3_nt: TGTGCCACCAGCAGACGGACAGCGCAAGAGACCCAGTACTTC
d_call: TRBD1; clone_size: .; v_call: TRBV6-2/TRBV6-3; j_call: TRBJ1-5; cdr3_aa: CASSYRGLRQPQHF; cdr3_nt: TGTGCCAGCAGTTACAGGGGGCTGCGACAGCCCCAGCATTTT
d_call: .; clone_size: once; v_call: TRBV18; j_call: TRBJ1-4; cdr3_aa: CASSSPLDWGEKLFF; cdr3_nt: TGTGCCAGCTCATCGCCGCTGGACTGGGGAGAAAAACTGTTTTTT
d_call: .; clone_size: .; v_call: TRBV12-5; j_call: TRBJ2-1; cdr3_aa: CASGPRDTHNEQFF; cdr3_nt: TGTGCTAGTGGCCCCCGGGACACTCACAATGAGCAGTTCTTC
d_call: .; clone_size: .; v_call: TRBV13; j_call: TRBJ2-2; cdr3_aa: CASSAGGTGELFF; cdr3_nt: TGTGCCAGCAGCGCTGGGGGGACCGGGGAGCTGTTTTTT
d_call: .; clone_size: once; v_call: TRBV11-3; j_call: TRBJ1-1; cdr3_aa: CASSLVASPNTEAFF; cdr3_nt: TGTGCCAGCAGCTTAGTAGCGAGCCCGAACACTGAAGCTTTCTTT
d_call: .; clone_size: .; v_call: TRBV5-4; j_call: TRBJ1-6; cdr3_aa: CASSLGQGNSPLHF; cdr3_nt: TGTGCCAGCAGCTTGGGGCAGGGGAATTCACCCCTCCACTTT
d_call: TRBD1; clone_size: .; v_call: TRBV28; j_call: TRBJ2-3; cdr3_aa: CASSFGVGRTGDTDTQYF; cdr3_nt: TGTGCCAGCAGTTTTGGTGTTGGGCGGACAGGGGACACAGATACGCAGTATTTT
d_call: .; clone_size: .; v_call: TRBV3-1/TRBV3-2; j_call: TRBJ2-2; cdr3_aa: CASSQDSGGWGTGELFF; cdr3_nt: TGTGCCAGCAGCCAAGACTCTGGGGGCTGGGGCACCGGGGAGCTGTTTTTT
d_call: TRBD1; clone_size: .; v_call: TRBV29-1; j_call: TRBJ1-2; cdr3_aa: CSAGTGGSYGYTF; cdr3_nt: TGCAGCGCCGGGACAGGGGGCAGCTATGGCTACACCTTC
d_call: TRBD1; clone_size: once; v_call: TRBV28; j_call: TRBJ1-2; cdr3_aa: CASRYRGRYGYTF; cdr3_nt: TGTGCCAGCAGGTACAGGGGGCGGTATGGCTACACCTTC
d_call: TRBD2; clone_size: .; v_call: TRBV5-6; j_call: TRBJ2-7; cdr3_aa: CASSLRAGGEQYF; cdr3_nt: TGTGCCAGCAGCCTCCGGGCGGGAGGCGAGCAGTACTTC
d_call: TRBD1; clone_size: .; v_call: TRBV30; j_call: TRBJ1-1; cdr3_aa: CASRGDSTEAFF; cdr3_nt: TGTGCCTCCCGCGGGGACAGCACTGAAGCTTTCTTT
d_call: .; clone_size: .; v_call: TRBV6-4; j_call: TRBJ1-1; cdr3_aa: CASSDGAGQTEAFF; cdr3_nt: TGTGCCAGCAGTGACGGTGCAGGACAGACTGAAGCTTTCTTT
d_call: TRBD1; clone_size: .; v_call: TRBV18; j_call: TRBJ1-6; cdr3_aa: CASSPERTGRGSPLHF; cdr3_nt: TGTGCCAGCTCACCCGAACGGACAGGACGAGGGTCACCCCTCCACTTT
d_call: .; clone_size: .; v_call: TRBV1; j_call: TRBJ2-5; cdr3_aa: CTSSQDRASGCAAQYF; cdr3_nt: TGCACCAGCAGCCAAGATAGGGCTAGCGGGTGTGCGGCCCAGTACTTC
d_call: .; clone_size: .; v_call: TRBV5-1; j_call: TRBJ1-2; cdr3_aa: CASSLDRAERVDGYTF; cdr3_nt: TGCGCCAGCAGCTTGGATCGGGCGGAGCGGGTGGATGGCTACACCTTC
d_call: TRBD1; clone_size: .; v_call: TRBV5-1; j_call: TRBJ1-1; cdr3_aa: CASSLAGTGVGTEAFF; cdr3_nt: TGCGCCAGCAGCTTGGCAGGGACAGGGGTCGGCACTGAAGCTTTCTTT
d_call: .; clone_size: .; v_call: TRBV30; j_call: TRBJ1-6; cdr3_aa: CAWSVEGSPLHF; cdr3_nt: TGTGCCTGGAGTGTAGAGGGATCACCCCTCCACTTT
d_call: TRBD2; clone_size: .; v_call: TRBV5-6; j_call: TRBJ2-7; cdr3_aa: CASSSWGVGTSGRKQYF; cdr3_nt: TGTGCCAGCAGCTCCTGGGGGGTAGGGACTAGCGGGAGAAAGCAGTACTTC
d_call: .; clone_size: .; v_call: TRBV11-3; j_call: TRBJ1-3; cdr3_aa: CASGGAGNTIYF; cdr3_nt: TGTGCCAGCGGCGGGGCTGGAAACACCATATATTTT
d_call: .; clone_size: .; v_call: TRBV6-1; j_call: TRBJ2-1; cdr3_aa: CASSEWRNEQFF; cdr3_nt: TGTGCCAGCAGTGAATGGAGGAATGAGCAGTTCTTC
d_call: TRBD1; clone_size: .; v_call: TRBV5-1; j_call: TRBJ1-5; cdr3_aa: CASSAGTGYHQPQHF; cdr3_nt: TGCGCCAGCAGCGCCGGGACAGGGTATCACCAGCCCCAGCATTTT
d_call: TRBD2; clone_size: once; v_call: TRBV7-9; j_call: TRBJ2-3; cdr3_aa: CASSPRTSGSTDTQYF; cdr3_nt: TGTGCCAGCAGCCCCCGGACTAGCGGGAGTACAGATACGCAGTATTTT
d_call: .; clone_size: .; v_call: TRBV7-7; j_call: TRBJ1-1; cdr3_aa: CASSLTVNTEAFF; cdr3_nt: TGTGCTAGCAGCTTGACAGTGAACACTGAAGCTTTCTTT
d_call: .; clone_size: once; v_call: TRBV5-1; j_call: TRBJ1-1; cdr3_aa: CATKGGTGNTEAFF; cdr3_nt: TGCGCCACCAAAGGGGGTACTGGGAACACTGAAGCTTTCTTT
d_call: TRBD1; clone_size: .; v_call: TRBV29-1; j_call: TRBJ1-2; cdr3_aa: CSGGQVEGYTF; cdr3_nt: TGCAGCGGAGGACAGGTGGAAGGCTACACCTTC
d_call: .; clone_size: .; v_call: TRBV5-1; j_call: TRBJ1-5; cdr3_aa: CASSEGYSNQPQHF; cdr3_nt: TGCGCCAGCAGCGAGGGTTATAGCAATCAGCCCCAGCATTTT
d_call: .; clone_size: .; v_call: TRBV6-5; j_call: TRBJ1-2; cdr3_aa: CASSRNTRGANGYTF; cdr3_nt: TGTGCCAGCAGCCGGAACACCCGGGGGGCGAATGGCTACACCTTC
d_call: .; clone_size: .; v_call: TRBV5-5; j_call: TRBJ2-3; cdr3_aa: CASSSLGHYTDTQYF; cdr3_nt: TGTGCCAGCAGCTCCCTGGGCCATTACACAGATACGCAGTATTTT
d_call: .; clone_size: .; v_call: TRBV30; j_call: TRBJ2-5; cdr3_aa: CAWRLEYQETQYF; cdr3_nt: TGTGCCTGGAGATTAGAGTACCAAGAGACCCAGTACTTC
d_call: .; clone_size: once; v_call: TRBV19; j_call: TRBJ2-5; cdr3_aa: CASSITGRETQYF; cdr3_nt: TGTGCCAGTAGTATAACGGGGAGAGAGACCCAGTACTTC
d_call: .; clone_size: .; v_call: TRBV12-2; j_call: TRBJ1-5; cdr3_aa: CASRPHLQGQPQHF; cdr3_nt: TGTGCAAGTCGTCCCCACCTACAGGGTCAGCCCCAGCATTTT
d_call: .; clone_size: few; v_call: TRBV7-6; j_call: TRBJ1-5; cdr3_aa: CASSLVGGNGNQPQHF; cdr3_nt: TGTGCCAGCAGCTTAGTGGGAGGGAACGGCAATCAGCCCCAGCATTTT
d_call: TRBD1; clone_size: .; v_call: TRBV10-1; j_call: TRBJ1-3; cdr3_aa: CASGQGGSGNTIYF; cdr3_nt: TGCGCCAGCGGACAGGGGGGATCTGGAAACACCATATATTTT
d_call: .; clone_size: .; v_call: TRBV9; j_call: TRBJ1-6; cdr3_aa: CASSVAAGENSPLHF; cdr3_nt: TGTGCCAGCAGCGTAGCGGCAGGGGAAAATTCACCCCTCCACTTT
d_call: TRBD2; clone_size: once; v_call: TRBV27; j_call: TRBJ2-7; cdr3_aa: CASSFGRLAGSYEQYF; cdr3_nt: TGTGCCAGCAGTTTTGGTCGGCTAGCGGGCTCCTACGAGCAGTACTTC
d_call: .; clone_size: .; v_call: TRBV19; j_call: TRBJ1-2; cdr3_aa: CASIGQGGVRGYTF; cdr3_nt: TGTGCCAGTATAGGCCAGGGAGGAGTTCGTGGCTACACCTTC
d_call: .; clone_size: once; v_call: TRBV15; j_call: TRBJ1-4; cdr3_aa: CATGSYEKLFF; cdr3_nt: TGTGCCACCGGGAGTTATGAAAAACTGTTTTTT
d_call: .; clone_size: .; v_call: TRBV19; j_call: TRBJ1-1; cdr3_aa: CASHSRLRGRTEAFF; cdr3_nt: TGTGCCAGCCACTCGAGACTCCGGGGGAGAACTGAAGCTTTCTTT
d_call: .; clone_size: .; v_call: TRBV5-5; j_call: TRBJ1-1; cdr3_aa: CASSFTDTEAFF; cdr3_nt: TGTGCCAGCAGCTTTACAGACACTGAAGCTTTCTTT